This T cell receptor beta chain was found in a study of T cell changes during pregnancy in multiple sclerosis. The V gene lost 3 bases and the J gene lost 4 bases, with 6 bases spanning the gap. The germline gives CDR1 SNHLY, CDR2 FYNNEI. The length of the CDR3 is 13 residues. Some clones are missing from TCRdb's copy, which holds only in-frame ones; the method was immunoSEQ multiplex PCR. This table has about 41,000 clones, roughly nine tenths appearing once. This clone has more than one count but fewer than ten. V is TRBV2 and J is TRBJ1-4, with D possibly TRBD1 on 6 matching bases. The sequencing here drew on CD4+ T cells from peripheral blood mononuclear cells, taken in the first trimester of pregnancy. This clonotype was obtained from a female donor with multiple sclerosis, enrolled in a pregnancy study. CDR3 sequence reads: CASSDRGNEKLFF. The CDR3 nucleotides are TGTGCCAGCAGTGACAGGGGTAATGAAAAACTGTTTTTT.